This entry features one T cell receptor beta chain sequence. This CDR3 is 15 amino acids long. Germline V gene data show CDR1 as LNHNV and CDR2 as YYDKDF (reference sequence). Trimming cost V 4 bases and J 3 bases, with 12 bases left between them. This sample was taken from a study of OX40 agonist ivuxolimab in advanced cancers. Study-level information: Dose-escalation patients were diagnosed with hepatocellular carcinoma, melanoma, renal cell cancer or head and neck cancer. Partial responses, seen in three patients, involved one hepatocellular carcinoma and two cutaneous melanomas.

Blood samples were obtained at baseline, cycle 4 day 1, and cycle 7 day 1. Sequenced by immunoSEQ multiplex PCR; TCRdb stores in-frame clones only, minus some. Of tens of thousands of clones in the sample, roughly 85% were seen once. This chain connects TRBV15 to TRBJ1-4; weak D call: TRBD1 (5 bases). Sequencing was performed on CD4+ or CD8+ T cells sorted from blood, taken in a trial of the OX40 agonist ivuxolimab. The clonotype comes from an adult with an advanced solid tumor such as melanoma, head and neck, liver or kidney cancer. The CDR3 here is CATSTAGLANEKLFF. The CDR3 region has the DNA TGTGCCACCAGCACAGCAGGGTTAGCTAATGAAAAACTGTTTTTT.